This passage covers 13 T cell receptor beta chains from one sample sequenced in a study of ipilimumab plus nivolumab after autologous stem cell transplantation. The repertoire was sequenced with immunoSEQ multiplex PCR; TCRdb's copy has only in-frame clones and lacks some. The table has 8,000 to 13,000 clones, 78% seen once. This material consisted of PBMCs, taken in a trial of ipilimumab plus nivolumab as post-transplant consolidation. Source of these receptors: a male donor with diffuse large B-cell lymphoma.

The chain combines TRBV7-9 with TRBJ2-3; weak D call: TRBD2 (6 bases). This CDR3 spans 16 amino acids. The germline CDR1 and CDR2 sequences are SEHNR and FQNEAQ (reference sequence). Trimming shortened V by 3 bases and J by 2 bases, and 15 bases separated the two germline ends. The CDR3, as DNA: TGTGCCAGCAGCTTTCGGGGCGGGGTTTACACAGATACGCAGTATTTT. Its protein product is CASSFRGGVYTDTQYF.

The CDR3 region is CASSRETSGNQPQHF. In nucleotides, the CDR3 is TGCGCCAGCAGCCGGGAGACAAGTGGCAATCAGCCCCAGCATTTT. The V call is TRBV4-3, the J call TRBJ1-5; D not certain. Per germline, CDR1 LGHNA and CDR2 YSLEER. CDR3 length equals 15 residues. Trimming cost V 4 bases and J 2 bases, with 12 bases left between them.

The CDR3 reads CASSTSRTGVFGYTF. DNA of the CDR3: TGTGCCAGTAGTACCTCCAGGACAGGCGTCTTTGGCTACACCTTC. The rearrangement links TRBV19 to TRBJ1-2, with TRBD1 matching over 7 bases. V lost 4 bases to trimming and J lost 7 bases; unmatched junction nucleotides: 12. Germline CDR1 and CDR2: LNHDA and SQIVND (reference sequence). This CDR3 is built from 15 residues.

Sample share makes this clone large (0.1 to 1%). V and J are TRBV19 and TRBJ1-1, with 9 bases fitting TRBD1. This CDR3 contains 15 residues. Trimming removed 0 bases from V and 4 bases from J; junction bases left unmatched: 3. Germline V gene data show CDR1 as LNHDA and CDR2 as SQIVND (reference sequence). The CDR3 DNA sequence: TGTGCCAGTAGTATAGAGGGACAGGGTCGCACTGAAGCTTTCTTT. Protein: CASSIEGQGRTEAFF.

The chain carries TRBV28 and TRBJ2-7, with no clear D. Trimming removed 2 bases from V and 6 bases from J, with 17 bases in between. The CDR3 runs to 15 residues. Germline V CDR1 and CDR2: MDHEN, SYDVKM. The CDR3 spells CASSLAATVRVEQYF. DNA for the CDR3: TGTGCCAGCAGTTTAGCGGCGACCGTTCGAGTCGAGCAGTACTTC.

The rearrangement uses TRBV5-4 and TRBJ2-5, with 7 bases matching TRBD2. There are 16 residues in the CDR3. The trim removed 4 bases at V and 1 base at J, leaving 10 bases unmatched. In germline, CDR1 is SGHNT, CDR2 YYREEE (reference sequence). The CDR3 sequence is CASSLRLGGGQETQYF. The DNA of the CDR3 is TGTGCCAGCAGCCTCAGACTGGGGGGGGGCCAAGAGACCCAGTACTTC.

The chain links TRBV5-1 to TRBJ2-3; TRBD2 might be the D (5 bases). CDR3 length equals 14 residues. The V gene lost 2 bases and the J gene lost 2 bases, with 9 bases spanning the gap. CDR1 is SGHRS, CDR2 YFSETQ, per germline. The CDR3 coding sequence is TGCGCCAGCAGCTTAGAGGGATTCACAGATACGCAGTATTTT. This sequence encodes CASSLEGFTDTQYF.

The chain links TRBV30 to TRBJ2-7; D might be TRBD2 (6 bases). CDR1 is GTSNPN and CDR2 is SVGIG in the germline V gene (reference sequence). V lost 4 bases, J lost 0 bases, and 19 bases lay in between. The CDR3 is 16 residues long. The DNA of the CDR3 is TGTGCCTGGACCCACGCTGGCGCCGGGGGCTCCTACGAGCAGTACTTC. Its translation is CAWTHAGAGGSYEQYF.

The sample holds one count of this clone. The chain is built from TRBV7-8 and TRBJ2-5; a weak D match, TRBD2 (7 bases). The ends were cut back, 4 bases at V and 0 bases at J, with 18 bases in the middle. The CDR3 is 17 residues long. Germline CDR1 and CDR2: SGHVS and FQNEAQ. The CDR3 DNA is TGTGCCAGCAGCTCCGATCGCGGGGGCTCGTACCAAGAGACCCAGTACTTC. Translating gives CASSSDRGGSYQETQYF.

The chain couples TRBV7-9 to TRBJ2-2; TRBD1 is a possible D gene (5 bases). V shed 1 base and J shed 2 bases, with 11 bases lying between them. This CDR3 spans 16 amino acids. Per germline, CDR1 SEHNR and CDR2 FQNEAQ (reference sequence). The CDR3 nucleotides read TGTGCCAGCAGCTTAGTTTGGGGCAGCAACACCGGGGAGCTGTTTTTT. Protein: CASSLVWGSNTGELFF.

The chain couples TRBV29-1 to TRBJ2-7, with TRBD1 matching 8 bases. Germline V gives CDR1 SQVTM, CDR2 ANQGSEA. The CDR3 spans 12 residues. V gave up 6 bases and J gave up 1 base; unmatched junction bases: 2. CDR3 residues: CSVRTGSYEQYF. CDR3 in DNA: TGCAGCGTGAGGACAGGGTCCTACGAGCAGTACTTC.

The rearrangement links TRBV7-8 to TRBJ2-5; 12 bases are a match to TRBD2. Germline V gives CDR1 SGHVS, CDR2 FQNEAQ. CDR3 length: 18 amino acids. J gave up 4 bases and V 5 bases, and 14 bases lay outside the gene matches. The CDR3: CASSNRTGTSGFGETQYF. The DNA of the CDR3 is TGTGCCAGCAGCAATCGGACCGGGACTAGCGGGTTCGGAGAGACCCAGTACTTC.

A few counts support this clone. CDR3 sequence: CASSSGNSYNEQFF. For the CDR3, the DNA is TGCGCCAGCAGCTCAGGAAACTCCTACAATGAGCAGTTCTTC. The V call is TRBV5-1, the J call TRBJ2-1, with D unresolved. The CDR3 extends over 14 amino acids. Trimming shortened V by 3 bases and J by 0 bases, and 7 bases separated the two germline ends. The germline gives CDR1 SGHRS, CDR2 YFSETQ.